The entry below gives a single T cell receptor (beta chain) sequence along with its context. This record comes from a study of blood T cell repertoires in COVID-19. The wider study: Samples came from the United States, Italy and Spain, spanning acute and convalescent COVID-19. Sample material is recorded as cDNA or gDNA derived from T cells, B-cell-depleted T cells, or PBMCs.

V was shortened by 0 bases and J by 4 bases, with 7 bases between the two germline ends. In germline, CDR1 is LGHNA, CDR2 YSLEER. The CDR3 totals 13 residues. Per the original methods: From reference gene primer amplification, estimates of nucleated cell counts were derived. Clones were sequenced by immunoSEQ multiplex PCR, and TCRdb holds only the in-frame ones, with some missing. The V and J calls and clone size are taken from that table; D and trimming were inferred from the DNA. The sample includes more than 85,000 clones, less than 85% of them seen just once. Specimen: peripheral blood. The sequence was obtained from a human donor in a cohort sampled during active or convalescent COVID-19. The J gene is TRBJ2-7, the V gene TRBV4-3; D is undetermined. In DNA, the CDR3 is TGCGCCAGCAGCCAAGACCGGCGGTACGAGCAGTACTTC. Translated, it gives CASSQDRRYEQYF.